The clone carrying this T cell receptor (beta chain) has a handful of counts. Its antigen is not identified. Since all of the isolated RNA was reverse transcribed, expressed TCRB transcripts were what got sequenced. TCRdb keeps only in-frame clones here, not all; method: immunoSEQ multiplex PCR. Of over 650,000 clones in the sample, about an eighth are singletons; the top ten hold roughly 0.04%. This entry is derived from a study of beta chain features in type 1 diabetes. Findings of the study overall: Whether HLA type influences TCRB rearrangement remained unresolved here. TCRB CDR3 length was moderately but significantly reduced in all four CD4+ subsets of Type 1 diabetes patients.

The clonotype was recovered from a man between 18 and 29 years old with type 1 diabetes. Specimen: naive CD4+ T cells from blood.

The CDR3 sequence: CAWSVLTQYF. The CDR3 DNA follows: TGTGCCTGGAGTGTGCTGACGCAGTATTTT. The rearrangement joins TRBV30 to TRBJ2-3; no clear D gene. The CDR3 totals 10 residues. The germline gives CDR1 GTSNPN, CDR2 SVGIG (reference sequence). The V end lost 0 bases, the J end lost 9 bases, and 4 bases lay between the germline ends.